The clone carrying this T cell receptor beta chain has at least ten counts. This sample stems from a study of regulatory T cells in long-lasting Graves disease. Overall study: Positivity for TSH receptor antibodies plus over 5 years of antithyroid drugs meant persistent Graves' disease.

The CDR3 spans 16 residues. With V trimmed by 1 base and J by 6 bases, 11 bases remained unmatched. CDR1 and CDR2 from the germline V gene are PRHDT and FYEKMQ (reference sequence). Researchers made TCR beta libraries by using iRepertoire HTBI primers and running Arm-PCR on CDR3 regions. TCRdb re-derived calls from the multiplex PCR reads in MiXCR, one entry per CDR3 protein. The sample yields roughly 300,000 distinct CDR3 sequences, about 18% seen once. Sample time point: persistent/refractory GD, antithyroid drugs over 5 years with positive TRAb. Researchers made the TCR library from RNA that was extracted from PBMCs.

The TCR sequence derives from a female donor with Graves disease. Sequenced here: peripheral blood mononuclear cells (PBMCs), sampled when the disease was refractory, from a patient treated with antithyroid drugs. This rearrangement joins TRBV13 to TRBJ1-1; 7 nucleotides match TRBD1. DNA for the CDR3: TGTGCCAGCAGCTTAGTAGGCGACAGGGAGTTCCCTGAAGCTTTCTTT. It codes for CASSLVGDREFPEAFF. Complete variable domain (other parts from reference TRBV13 and TRBJ1-1): AAGVIQSPRHLIKEKRETATLKCYPIPRHDTVYWYQQGPGQDPQFLISFYEKMQSDKGSIPDRFSAQQFSDYHSELNMSSLELGDSALYFCASSLVGDREFPEAFFGQGTRLTVV.